The rows below give T cell receptor beta chains drawn from one sample of a study of CD4 T cells in relation to SARS-CoV-2 and coronaviruses. The protocol was immunoSEQ multiplex PCR, while the TCRdb copy is restricted to in-frame clones and leaves out a portion. The data hold roughly 31,000 clones, with about two thirds observed a single time. No antigen is known for these receptors. Source material: CD4+ T cells from PBMCs, cultured in vitro. Receptors were obtained from a human donor in good health. CDR3s include the opening cysteine and the closing phenylalanine or tryptophan. Each record gives: J gene, D gene, V gene, clone size, CDR3 protein, CDR3 DNA. D genes are given only for firm matches. Clone size is not always given. Where it is, it says once, few, many or a class for expanded clones.

TRBJ1-1 . TRBV7-3 . CASSLTQNTEAFF TGTGCCAGCAGCTTAACGCAGAACACTGAAGCTTTCTTT
TRBJ2-3 TRBD2 TRBV5-4 . CASSLSGGDTQYF TGTGCCAGCAGCTTAAGCGGGGGGGATACGCAGTATTTT
TRBJ2-3 . TRBV9 . CASSVRLAPDTQYF TGTGCCAGCAGCGTAAGGCTAGCTCCAGATACGCAGTATTTT
TRBJ2-7 TRBD1 TRBV5-1 . CASSSSGTGTGEQYF TGCGCCAGCAGCTCCTCCGGGACAGGGACCGGGGAGCAGTACTTC
TRBJ2-7 TRBD1 TRBV7-2 . CASSDPTGSYEQYF TGTGCCAGCAGCGACCCGACAGGGAGCTACGAGCAGTACTTC
TRBJ2-5 TRBD2 TRBV5-4 few CASSQTSATGGETQYF TGTGCCAGCAGCCAGACTAGCGCGACGGGGGGCGAGACCCAGTACTTC
TRBJ2-1 . TRBV21-1 . CASSSYNEQFF TGTGCCAGCAGCAGCTACAATGAGCAGTTCTTC
TRBJ1-1 . TRBV29-1 . CSAGSGSKPDTEAFF TGCAGCGCCGGGAGTGGGTCAAAACCTGACACTGAAGCTTTCTTT
TRBJ1-6 . TRBV30 . CAWKLYRASSPLHF TGTGCCTGGAAACTATACAGGGCCTCATCACCCCTCCACTTT
TRBJ1-2 . TRBV5-4 . CASSRDPGVIGYGYTF TGTGCCAGCAGCCGGGATCCTGGGGTTATAGGCTATGGCTACACCTTC
TRBJ1-2 . TRBV27 once CASSTVSNYGYTF TGTGCCAGCAGTACTGTATCTAACTATGGCTACACCTTC
TRBJ2-5 . TRBV9 . CASSPQRDSGETQYF TGTGCCAGCAGCCCACAAAGGGACAGCGGGGAGACCCAGTACTTC
TRBJ2-3 . TRBV19 once CASSPLTSGDTQYF TGTGCCAGTAGCCCGCTGACTTCAGGAGATACGCAGTATTTT
TRBJ2-7 . TRBV10-3 . CAISESDSPSYEQYF TGTGCCATCAGTGAGTCCGACAGCCCATCCTACGAGCAGTACTTC
TRBJ1-2 TRBD1 TRBV12-5 . CASGPWGMGTGGRGYTF TGTGCTAGTGGTCCCTGGGGGATGGGGACAGGGGGCCGAGGCTACACCTTC
TRBJ1-4 TRBD1 TRBV10-3 . CAISAGQVILGDEKLFF TGTGCCATCAGTGCCGGACAGGTCATACTAGGGGATGAAAAACTGTTTTTT
TRBJ2-7 . TRBV11-3 few CASSLTPGAGEQYF TGTGCCAGCAGCTTGACCCCTGGGGCAGGCGAGCAGTACTTC
TRBJ1-4 TRBD1 TRBV10-3 . CAIRQGEDQKLFF TGTGCCATCCGACAGGGGGAGGACCAAAAACTGTTTTTT
TRBJ2-7 TRBD2 TRBV19 few CASSIGLAGVYFYEQYF TGTGCCAGTAGTATCGGACTAGCGGGAGTCTATTTCTACGAGCAGTACTTC
TRBJ1-1 TRBD1 TRBV30 . CAWSRPGTGENTEAFF TGTGCCTGGAGTCGTCCCGGGACAGGGGAGAACACTGAAGCTTTCTTT
TRBJ1-5 . TRBV19 few CASSIRVGQPQHF TGTGCCAGTAGTATCCGGGTAGGTCAGCCCCAGCATTTT
TRBJ2-6 . TRBV5-1 . CASSLGQLAGANVLTF TGCGCCAGCAGCTTGGGACAGCTTGCGGGGGCCAACGTCCTGACTTTC
TRBJ1-2 . TRBV2 . CASTTGNYGYTF TGTGCCAGCACCACAGGGAACTATGGCTACACCTTC
TRBJ1-1 . TRBV2 . CASSEYSGMNTEAFF TGTGCCAGCAGTGAATATAGTGGCATGAACACTGAAGCTTTCTTT
TRBJ1-6 TRBD1 TRBV4-2 few CASSPRTGVSPLHF TGTGCCAGCAGCCCCCGGACAGGGGTCTCACCCCTCCACTTT
TRBJ2-7 . TRBV7-9 few CASSLQGLGEQYF TGTGCCAGCAGCTTGCAGGGCTTGGGTGAACAGTACTTC
TRBJ2-7 . TRBV5-6 few CASSSTGRYEQYF TGTGCCAGCAGCAGCACAGGGAGGTACGAGCAGTACTTC
TRBJ2-3 . TRBV5-1 . CASSPSSKTPTDTQYF TGCGCCAGCAGCCCATCTAGCAAAACACCCACAGATACGCAGTATTTT
TRBJ2-7 TRBD1 TRBV18 . CASSPRQGVYEQYF TGTGCCAGCTCACCACGGCAGGGGGTTTACGAGCAGTACTTC
TRBJ2-7 . TRBV7-2 few CASSLAISYEQYF TGTGCCAGCAGCTTAGCGATCTCCTACGAGCAGTACTTC
TRBJ2-2 TRBD2 TRBV2 few CASSEPPGREGQTGELFF TGTGCCAGCAGTGAACCACCAGGGCGGGAGGGCCAAACCGGGGAGCTGTTTTTT
TRBJ2-5 . TRBV11-2 . CASSVFWGVGETQYF TGTGCCAGCTCCGTTTTTTGGGGGGTTGGGGAGACCCAGTACTTC
TRBJ1-1 TRBD1 TRBV4-1 . CASSRGQGATGGEAFF TGCGCCAGCAGCCGTGGACAGGGGGCTACAGGAGGGGAAGCTTTCTTT
TRBJ2-5 . TRBV7-9 . CASSLAGTYQETQYF TGTGCCAGCAGCTTAGCGGGGACCTACCAAGAGACCCAGTACTTC
TRBJ1-1 . TRBV5-1 few CASSFEFGTEAFF TGCGCCAGCAGCTTTGAATTTGGCACTGAAGCTTTCTTT
TRBJ1-4 TRBD1 TRBV6-5 . CASSYRDRGGYEKLFF TGTGCCAGCAGTTACCGAGACAGGGGGGGATACGAAAAACTGTTTTTT
TRBJ2-1 . TRBV3-1/TRBV3-2 . CASSQDRGREQFF TGTGCCAGCAGCCAAGATCGTGGGAGGGAGCAGTTCTTC
TRBJ2-2 . TRBV19 once CASSTQASAGTGELFF TGTGCCAGTAGTACGCAAGCCTCAGCCGGTACCGGGGAGCTGTTTTTT
TRBJ2-2 . TRBV7-2 . CASSLALGAAGELFF TGTGCCAGCAGCTTAGCGCTAGGGGCCGCCGGGGAGCTGTTTTTT
TRBJ1-2 . TRBV3-1/TRBV3-2 . CASSPIELDGYTF TGTGCCAGCAGCCCGATTGAGCTGGATGGCTACACCTTC
TRBJ1-4 TRBD1 TRBV7-6 . CASAIQGATNEKLFF TGTGCCAGCGCTATACAGGGGGCGACTAATGAAAAACTGTTTTTT
TRBJ1-1 . TRBV27 few CASSSLRGRQNTEAFF TGTGCCAGCAGTTCCCTCAGGGGCCGGCAGAACACTGAAGCTTTCTTT
TRBJ1-3 TRBD1 TRBV30 . CAWTGTGSLNTIYF TGTGCCTGGACCGGGACAGGGTCGCTGAACACCATATATTTT
TRBJ2-7 . TRBV4-2 . CASSHAYEQYF TGTGCCAGCAGCCACGCCTACGAGCAGTACTTC
TRBJ2-2 TRBD2 TRBV7-2 . CASSPGLAGGLGAGELFF TGTGCCAGCAGCCCCGGACTAGCGGGAGGTCTAGGCGCCGGGGAGCTGTTTTTT
TRBJ1-1 TRBD1 TRBV2 . CASSSDRGQGAFF TGTGCCAGCAGTTCCGACAGGGGCCAGGGAGCTTTCTTT
TRBJ1-1 . TRBV28 . CASSPPGTRPEAFF TGTGCCAGCAGTCCCCCCGGGACAAGACCCGAGGCTTTCTTT
TRBJ1-2 . TRBV14 few CASSLTTLSGYTF TGTGCCAGCAGCCTAACGACACTTTCGGGCTACACCTTC
TRBJ2-1 . TRBV4-2 . CASSQDQLVSNEQFF TGTGCCAGCAGCCAAGATCAACTAGTATCGAATGAGCAGTTCTTC
TRBJ2-3 . TRBV6-1 . CASSEFAGTASTDTQYF TGTGCCAGCAGTGAATTCGCAGGGACGGCAAGCACAGATACGCAGTATTTT
TRBJ2-5 TRBD2 TRBV5-1 . CASSLAGTSAQETQYF TGCGCCAGCAGCTTGGCCGGGACTAGCGCCCAAGAGACCCAGTACTTC
TRBJ1-2 . TRBV29-1 . CSVEVQTGYTF TGCAGCGTTGAAGTTCAGACTGGCTACACCTTC
TRBJ1-4 . TRBV5-1 . CASSWTGGFDEKLFF TGCGCCAGCAGCTGGACCGGGGGGTTCGATGAAAAACTGTTTTTT
TRBJ2-2 . TRBV20-1 . CSAASAGELFF TGCAGTGCTGCATCAGCCGGGGAGCTGTTTTTT
TRBJ2-7 TRBD1 TRBV6-5 . CASRRGQGFYEQYF TGTGCCAGCAGGAGGGGGCAGGGTTTCTACGAGCAGTACTTC
TRBJ2-3 . TRBV29-1 . CSVELQGGTDTQYF TGCAGCGTCGAGCTGCAGGGTGGCACAGATACGCAGTATTTT
TRBJ2-7 TRBD2 TRBV7-9 few CASSTGLPGSYEQYF TGTGCCAGCAGCACGGGACTACCGGGCTCCTACGAGCAGTACTTC